Listed here is a single T cell receptor beta chain. As yet, its antigen is unknown. Assay used: immunoSEQ multiplex PCR; TCRdb lists only in-frame clones, some missing. Of 120,000 or so clones detected, roughly 90% appear once; the ten largest clones hold 1.5% to 2%. The data stem from a study of cytomegalovirus exposure and HLA in healthy donors. About the study: Both the 95 to 150 validation repertoires and the approximately 620 first-cohort repertoires used the same platform, as reported by a later analysis. Points from the study as a whole: One later analysis, an examination of the 120 validation repertoires, found that first-cohort TCR clusters tended to co-occur in them. There were under 200 TCR beta chains listed as cytomegalovirus-associated.

Among the 110 or so subjects of the validation cohort, separate from the 666-subject first cohort, were the donors. Sequenced: PBMCs. The origin of this receptor is a young woman in good health and CMV-seronegative.

Written as DNA, the CDR3 is TGTGCCAGCAGTTCGAGGGACAGGGTAAGCAATCAGCCCCAGCATTTT. As protein: CASSSRDRVSNQPQHF. The chain has TRBV28 and TRBJ1-5, with 9 bases matching TRBD1. The CDR3 sequence is 16 residues long. Germline-derived CDR1 and CDR2 are MDHEN and SYDVKM. After removal of 4 bases from V and 1 base from J, the junction contained 5 bases not matched to a gene.